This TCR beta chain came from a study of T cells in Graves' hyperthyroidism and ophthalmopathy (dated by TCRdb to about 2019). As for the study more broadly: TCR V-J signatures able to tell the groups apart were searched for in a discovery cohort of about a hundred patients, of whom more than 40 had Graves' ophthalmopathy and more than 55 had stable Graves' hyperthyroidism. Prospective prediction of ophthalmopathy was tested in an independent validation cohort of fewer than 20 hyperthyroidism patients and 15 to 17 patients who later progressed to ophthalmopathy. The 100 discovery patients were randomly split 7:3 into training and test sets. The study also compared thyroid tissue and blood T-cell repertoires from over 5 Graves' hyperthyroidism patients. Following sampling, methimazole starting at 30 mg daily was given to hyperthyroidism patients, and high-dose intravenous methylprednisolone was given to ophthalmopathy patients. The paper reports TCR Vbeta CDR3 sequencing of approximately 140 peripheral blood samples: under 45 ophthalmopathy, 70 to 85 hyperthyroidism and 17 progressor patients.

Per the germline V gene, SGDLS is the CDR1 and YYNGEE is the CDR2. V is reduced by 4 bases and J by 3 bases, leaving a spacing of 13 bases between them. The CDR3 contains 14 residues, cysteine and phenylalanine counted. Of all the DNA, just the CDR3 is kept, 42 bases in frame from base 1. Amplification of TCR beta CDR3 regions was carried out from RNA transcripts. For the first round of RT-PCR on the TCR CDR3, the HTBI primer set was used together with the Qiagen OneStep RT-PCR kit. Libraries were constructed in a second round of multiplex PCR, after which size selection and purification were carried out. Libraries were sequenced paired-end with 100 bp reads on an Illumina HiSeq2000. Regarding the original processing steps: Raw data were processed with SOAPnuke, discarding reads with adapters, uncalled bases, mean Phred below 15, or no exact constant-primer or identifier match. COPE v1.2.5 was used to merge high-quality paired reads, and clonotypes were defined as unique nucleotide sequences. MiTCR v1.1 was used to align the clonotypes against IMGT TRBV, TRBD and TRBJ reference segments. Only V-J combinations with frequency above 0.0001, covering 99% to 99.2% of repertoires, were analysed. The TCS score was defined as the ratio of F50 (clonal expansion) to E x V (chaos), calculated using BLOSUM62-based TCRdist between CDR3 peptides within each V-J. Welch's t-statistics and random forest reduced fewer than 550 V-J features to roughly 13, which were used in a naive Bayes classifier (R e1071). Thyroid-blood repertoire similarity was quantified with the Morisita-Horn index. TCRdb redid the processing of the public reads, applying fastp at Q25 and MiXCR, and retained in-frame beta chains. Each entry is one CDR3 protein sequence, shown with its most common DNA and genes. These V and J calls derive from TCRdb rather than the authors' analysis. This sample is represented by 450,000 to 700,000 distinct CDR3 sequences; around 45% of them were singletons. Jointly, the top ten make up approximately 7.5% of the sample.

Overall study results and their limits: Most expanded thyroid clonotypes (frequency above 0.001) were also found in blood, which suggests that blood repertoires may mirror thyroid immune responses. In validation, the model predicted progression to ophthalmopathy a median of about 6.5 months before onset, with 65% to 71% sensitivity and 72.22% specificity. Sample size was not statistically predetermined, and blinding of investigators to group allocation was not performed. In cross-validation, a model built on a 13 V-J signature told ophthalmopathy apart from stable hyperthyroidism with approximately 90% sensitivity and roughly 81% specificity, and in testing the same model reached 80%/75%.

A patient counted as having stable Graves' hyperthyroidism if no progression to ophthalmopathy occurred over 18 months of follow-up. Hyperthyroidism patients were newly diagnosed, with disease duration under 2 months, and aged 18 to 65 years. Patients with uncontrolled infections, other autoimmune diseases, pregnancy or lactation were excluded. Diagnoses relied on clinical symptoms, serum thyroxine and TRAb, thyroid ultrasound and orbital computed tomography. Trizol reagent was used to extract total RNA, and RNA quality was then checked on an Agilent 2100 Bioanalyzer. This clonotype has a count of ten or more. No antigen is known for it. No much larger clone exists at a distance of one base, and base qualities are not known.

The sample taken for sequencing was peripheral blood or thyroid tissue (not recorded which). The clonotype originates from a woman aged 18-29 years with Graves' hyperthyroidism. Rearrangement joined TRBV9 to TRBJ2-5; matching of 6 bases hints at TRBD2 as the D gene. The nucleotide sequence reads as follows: TGTGCCAGCAGCCCGCGGGGAAAGGAAGAGACCCAGTACTTC. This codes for CASSPRGKEETQYF.